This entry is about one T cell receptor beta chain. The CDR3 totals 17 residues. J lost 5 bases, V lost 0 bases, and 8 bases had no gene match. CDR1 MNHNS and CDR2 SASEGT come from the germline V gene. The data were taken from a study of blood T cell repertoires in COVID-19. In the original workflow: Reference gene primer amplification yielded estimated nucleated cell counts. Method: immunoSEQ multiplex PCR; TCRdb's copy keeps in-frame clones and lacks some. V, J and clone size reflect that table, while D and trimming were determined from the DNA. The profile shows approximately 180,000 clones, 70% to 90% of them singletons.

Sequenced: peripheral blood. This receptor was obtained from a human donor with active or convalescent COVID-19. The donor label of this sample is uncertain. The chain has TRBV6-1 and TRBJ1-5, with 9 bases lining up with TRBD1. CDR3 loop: CASSEAQGTGWDQPQHF. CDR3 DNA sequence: TGTGCCAGCAGTGAAGCACAGGGGACAGGGTGGGATCAGCCCCAGCATTTT.